This T cell receptor beta chain was identified during a study of blood T cell repertoires in COVID-19. The overall study: Spain, Italy and the United States supplied samples that represented acute and convalescent COVID-19. PBMCs, B-cell-depleted T cells, or T cells provided the cDNA or gDNA that made up the material.

The data were produced by immunoSEQ multiplex PCR, yet TCRdb's version contains in-frame clones alone and is incomplete. The sample lists about 160,000 clones, just under 95% occurring once. This clone was recorded only once. CDR1 is SGHDN, CDR2 FVKESK, per germline. The CDR3 sequence is 14 residues long. Trimming took 1 base from V and 4 from J, leaving 8 bases between them. The TCR sequence derives from a woman in her forties or fifties with acute or convalescent COVID-19. Sequenced: peripheral blood. The genes are TRBV14 and TRBJ2-1; a possible D gene is TRBD1 (5 bases). The CDR3 sequence is CASSQGAGYNEQFF. CDR3 bases: TGTGCCAGCAGCCAAGGGGCAGGGTACAATGAGCAGTTCTTC. Based on the CDR3 plus reference TRBV14 and TRBJ2-1, the full variable domain is EAGVTQFPSHSVIEKGQTVTLRCDPISGHDNLYWYRRVMGKEIKFLLHFVKESKQDESGMPNNRFLAERTGGTYSTLKVQPAELEDSGVYFCASSQGAGYNEQFFGPGTRLTVL.